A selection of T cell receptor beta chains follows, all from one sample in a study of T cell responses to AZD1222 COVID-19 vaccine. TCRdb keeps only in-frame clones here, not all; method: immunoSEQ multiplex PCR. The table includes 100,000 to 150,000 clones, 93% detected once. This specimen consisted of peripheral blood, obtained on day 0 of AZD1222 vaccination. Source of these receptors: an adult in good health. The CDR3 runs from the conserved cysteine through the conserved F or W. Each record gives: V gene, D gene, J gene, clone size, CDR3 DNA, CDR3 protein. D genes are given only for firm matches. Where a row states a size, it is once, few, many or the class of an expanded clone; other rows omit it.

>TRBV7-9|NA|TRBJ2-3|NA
TGTGCCAGCAGCTTGGGGCAGGGAGTAGTGAGTACAGATACGCAGTATTTT
CASSLGQGVVSTDTQYF
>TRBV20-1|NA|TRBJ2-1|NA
TGCAGCGCAGGCGCGAGTGAGCAGTTCTTC
CSAGASEQFF
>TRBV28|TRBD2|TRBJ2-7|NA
TGTGCCACTTTTGCCAGCGGGAAGGCCTACGAGCAGTACTTC
CATFASGKAYEQYF
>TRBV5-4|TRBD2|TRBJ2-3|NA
TGTGCCAGCAGCTTATCTGGGGGGGACGGCACAGATACGCAGTATTTT
CASSLSGGDGTDTQYF
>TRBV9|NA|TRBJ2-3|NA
TGTGCCAGCAGCGCCCTGGAGCTAGATACGCAGTATTTT
CASSALELDTQYF
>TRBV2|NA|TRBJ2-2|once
TGTGCCAGCAAGTACAGCAACACCGGGGAGCTGTTTTTT
CASKYSNTGELFF
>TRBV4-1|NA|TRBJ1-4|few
TGCGCCAGCAGCCAAGTCCGGGGAACTAATGAAAAACTGTTTTTT
CASSQVRGTNEKLFF
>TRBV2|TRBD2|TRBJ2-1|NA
TGTGCCAGCAGTGAAATGGGACTAGCGGGGACCCCCAATGAGCAGTTCTTC
CASSEMGLAGTPNEQFF
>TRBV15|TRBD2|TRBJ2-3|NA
TGTGCCACCAGCAGAGATTCGGCGGCTAGCGGAGATACGCAGTATTTT
CATSRDSAASGDTQYF
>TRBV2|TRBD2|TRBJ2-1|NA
TGTGCCAGCAGTGAAGCGCTTGGTCTAGCGGAACTCTACAATGAGCAGTTCTTC
CASSEALGLAELYNEQFF
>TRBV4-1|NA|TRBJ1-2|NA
TGCGCCAGCAGCCAACCTACAAGGGGTATCGGGGGCTACACCTTC
CASSQPTRGIGGYTF
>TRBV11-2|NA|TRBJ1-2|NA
TGTGCCAGCAGCTCAAGGAGGACCTATGGCTACACCTTC
CASSSRRTYGYTF
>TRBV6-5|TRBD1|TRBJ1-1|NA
TGTGCCAGCAGTTACTTGGCGGGACAGGGCGCTGAAGCTTTCTTT
CASSYLAGQGAEAFF
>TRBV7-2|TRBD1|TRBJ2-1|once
TGTGCCAGCAGCTTAGCAGACAGGGTGGAAAATGAGCAGTTCTTC
CASSLADRVENEQFF
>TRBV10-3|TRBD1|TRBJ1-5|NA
TGTGCCATCAGTGGACAGGGTATCAATCAGCCCCAGCATTTT
CAISGQGINQPQHF
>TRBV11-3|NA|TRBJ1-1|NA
TGTGCCAGCAGCCCCGGAGTACGGACTGAAGCTTTCTTT
CASSPGVRTEAFF
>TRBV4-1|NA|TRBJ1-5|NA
TGCGCCAGCAGCCAAGTATTGATTAGCAATCAGCCCCAGCATTTT
CASSQVLISNQPQHF
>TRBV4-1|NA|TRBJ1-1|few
TGCGCCAGCAGCCAATACAGGACTGAAGCTTTCTTT
CASSQYRTEAFF
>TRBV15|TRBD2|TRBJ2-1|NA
TGTGCCACGAGACTAGCGGGACTCGAGGAGCAGTTCTTC
CATRLAGLEEQFF
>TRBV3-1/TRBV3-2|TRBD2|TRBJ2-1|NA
TGTGCCAGCAGCCCTCCCGCGGGGGGAGTACCGAGCTCCTACAATGAGCAGTTCTTC
CASSPPAGGVPSSYNEQFF
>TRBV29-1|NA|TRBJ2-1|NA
TGCAGCGTCCCCCTAGCGAGTAGGCACAATGAGCAGTTCTTC
CSVPLASRHNEQFF
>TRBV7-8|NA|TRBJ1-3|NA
TGTGCCTCGGCACCCGGGGCTGGAAACACCATATATTTT
CASAPGAGNTIYF
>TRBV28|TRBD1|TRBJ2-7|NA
TGTGCCAGCAGTTTATTACAGGGGGTATCCGAGCAGTACTTC
CASSLLQGVSEQYF
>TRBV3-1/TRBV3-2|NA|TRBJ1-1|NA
TGTGCCAGCAGCTCCACGCGTCCTGAAGCTTTCTTT
CASSSTRPEAFF
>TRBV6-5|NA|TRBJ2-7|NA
TGTGCCAGCAGTTATGGACGGGGGCTGGGCTACGAGCAGTACTTC
CASSYGRGLGYEQYF
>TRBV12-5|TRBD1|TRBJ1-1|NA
TGTGCTAGTGGTGGGACAGGCGTGGGGGGCACTGAAGCTTTCTTT
CASGGTGVGGTEAFF
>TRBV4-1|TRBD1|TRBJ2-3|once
TGCGCCAGCAGCCAACCTGGACAGGACGGCACAGATACGCAGTATTTT
CASSQPGQDGTDTQYF
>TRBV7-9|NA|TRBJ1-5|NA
TGTGCCAGCAGCCTCCCGGGACAGCCCCAGCATTTT
CASSLPGQPQHF
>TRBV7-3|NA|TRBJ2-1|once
TGTGCCAGCAGCTCACCGGGCACTTCCAATGAGCAGTTCTTC
CASSSPGTSNEQFF
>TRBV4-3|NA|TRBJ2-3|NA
TGCGCCAGCAGCCAAAGCCCAGTAACAGATACGCAGTATTTT
CASSQSPVTDTQYF